Listed below are T cell receptor beta chains from one sample, sequenced in a study of blood T cell repertoires in COVID-19. Clones were sequenced by immunoSEQ multiplex PCR, and TCRdb holds only the in-frame ones, with some missing. The table records around 240,000 clones, around 86% of them present only once. The sequenced material came from peripheral blood. These receptor sequences come from a woman aged 25 to 39 who had recovered from COVID-19. The CDR3 runs from the conserved cysteine through the conserved F or W. Fields, in order: J gene, D gene, clone size, CDR3 length, V gene, CDR3 protein, CDR3 DNA. D genes are given only for firm matches. The size field is filled for only some rows; it gives once, few, many or a size class.

TRBJ1-3 | NA | NA | 13 | TRBV19 | CASSSTAGNTIYF | TGTGCCAGTAGTTCGACAGCTGGAAACACCATATATTTT
TRBJ2-5 | TRBD2 | NA | 19 | TRBV5-1 | CASSLEPGLAGIGGETQYF | TGCGCCAGCAGCTTGGAACCGGGACTAGCGGGGATCGGGGGAGAGACCCAGTACTTC
TRBJ2-3 | TRBD2 | few | 17 | TRBV7-2 | CASSFPLAGGSTDTQYF | TGTGCCAGCAGCTTTCCTCTAGCGGGGGGATCGACAGATACGCAGTATTTT
TRBJ2-1 | TRBD2 | NA | 13 | TRBV6-5 | CASSYASGGEQFF | TGTGCCAGCAGTTACGCTAGCGGGGGCGAGCAGTTCTTC
TRBJ2-6 | NA | NA | 17 | TRBV7-8 | CASRARRDLSGANVLTF | TGTGCCAGCAGGGCCCGCAGGGATCTTTCTGGGGCCAACGTCCTGACTTTC
TRBJ2-5 | TRBD1 | NA | 15 | TRBV3-1/TRBV3-2 | CASSAQTGHQETQYF | TGTGCCAGCAGCGCTCAGACAGGGCACCAAGAGACCCAGTACTTC
TRBJ1-4 | TRBD1 | NA | 14 | TRBV19 | CASSDTGGSPPLSF | TGTGCCAGTAGTGATACAGGGGGCAGCCCTCCTCTCAGCTTT
TRBJ1-1 | TRBD1 | NA | 15 | TRBV2 | CASSENRGPNTEAFF | TGTGCCAGCAGTGAAAACAGGGGCCCGAACACTGAAGCTTTCTTT
TRBJ2-2 | TRBD2 | few | 12 | TRBV12-5 | CASGRGTGELFF | TGTGCTAGTGGGCGGGGGACCGGGGAGCTGTTTTTT
TRBJ2-1 | TRBD2 | NA | 14 | TRBV10-3 | CAISDRGLAGGLFF | TGTGCCATCAGTGACCGGGGACTAGCGGGGGGCTTGTTCTTC
TRBJ2-7 | TRBD1 | NA | 14 | TRBV9 | CASSVRQGDYEQYF | TGTGCCAGCAGCGTACGACAGGGAGACTACGAGCAGTACTTC
TRBJ2-7 | NA | NA | 14 | TRBV25-1 | CASSERVSPYEQYF | TGTGCCAGCAGTGAACGAGTGAGCCCCTACGAGCAGTACTTC
TRBJ2-2 | NA | NA | 14 | TRBV5-1 | CASSPSVVTGELFF | TGCGCCAGCAGCCCATCGGTAGTGACCGGGGAGCTGTTTTTT
TRBJ1-1 | TRBD1 | NA | 15 | TRBV11-2 | CASSNDRAGHTEAFF | TGTGCCAGCAGCAACGACAGGGCTGGTCACACTGAAGCTTTCTTT
TRBJ1-1 | NA | NA | 15 | TRBV21-1 | CASRPRDSLNTEAFF | TGTGCCAGCAGACCTCGGGACTCTTTGAACACTGAAGCTTTCTTT
TRBJ2-5 | TRBD2 | NA | 15 | TRBV9 | CASSAYGGDGETQYF | TGTGCCAGCAGCGCCTACGGGGGGGATGGAGAGACCCAGTACTTC
TRBJ2-2 | NA | once | 15 | TRBV19 | CASSMFGQSTGELFF | TGTGCCAGTAGTATGTTTGGGCAGTCGACCGGGGAGCTGTTTTTT
TRBJ2-4 | NA | NA | 18 | TRBV3-1/TRBV3-2 | CASSQEEAESRAKNIQYF | TGTGCCAGCAGCCAAGAAGAGGCAGAAAGTCGTGCCAAAAACATTCAGTACTTC
TRBJ2-1 | NA | NA | 13 | TRBV7-9 | CASDWGGPNEQFF | TGTGCCAGCGATTGGGGGGGCCCCAATGAGCAGTTCTTC
TRBJ2-5 | TRBD2 | NA | 15 | TRBV6-5 | CATGGRAGVAGAQYF | TGTGCCACCGGCGGAAGAGCGGGGGTTGCGGGAGCCCAGTACTTC
TRBJ2-2 | TRBD1 | NA | 16 | TRBV5-6 | CASSLQGAKWTGELFF | TGTGCCAGCAGCTTACAGGGGGCGAAATGGACCGGGGAGCTGTTTTTT
TRBJ1-2 | NA | once | 12 | TRBV12-3/TRBV12-4 | CASSSLGVEYTF | TGTGCCAGCAGTTCTCTCGGGGTGGAGTACACCTTC
TRBJ2-1 | NA | NA | 15 | TRBV6-1 | CASSEEDSIYNEQFF | TGTGCCAGCAGTGAAGAGGACAGCATCTACAATGAGCAGTTCTTC
TRBJ2-1 | TRBD2 | NA | 17 | TRBV2 | CASGFAAGGSPYNEQFF | TGTGCCAGCGGTTTTGCCGCGGGGGGCTCTCCCTACAATGAGCAGTTCTTC
TRBJ1-1 | NA | NA | 14 | TRBV6-5 | CASSYSIARGLAFF | TGTGCCAGCAGTTACTCGATTGCTAGAGGTTTAGCTTTCTTT
TRBJ2-5 | TRBD1 | NA | 14 | TRBV19 | CASSIVSGGGTQYF | TGTGCCAGTAGTATAGTTTCAGGGGGCGGGACCCAGTACTTC
TRBJ2-6 | NA | NA | 16 | TRBV4-3 | CASSQGPFSGANVLTF | TGCGCCAGCAGCCAAGGGCCGTTCTCTGGGGCCAACGTCCTGACTTTC
TRBJ2-7 | TRBD1 | NA | 15 | TRBV6-5 | CASSYYGTESYEQYF | TGTGCCAGCAGTTACTACGGGACAGAGTCCTACGAGCAGTACTTC
TRBJ2-1 | TRBD2 | NA | 16 | TRBV6-5 | CASSYSTSGGAGEQFF | TGTGCCAGCAGTTACTCGACTAGCGGGGGGGCTGGTGAGCAGTTCTTC
TRBJ2-3 | TRBD2 | NA | 17 | TRBV3-1/TRBV3-2 | CASSPQGGGPYTDTQYF | TGTGCCAGCAGCCCCCAGGGCGGGGGGCCGTACACAGATACGCAGTATTTT
TRBJ2-3 | NA | NA | 15 | TRBV7-9 | CASSEGRGGTDTQYF | TGTGCCAGCAGCGAAGGACGCGGGGGCACAGATACGCAGTATTTT
TRBJ1-1 | TRBD1 | NA | 15 | TRBV7-9 | CASSSPLQGETEAFF | TGTGCCAGCAGCTCCCCGTTACAGGGGGAAACTGAAGCTTTCTTT
TRBJ2-3 | NA | NA | 13 | TRBV19 | CASSSDNTDTQYF | TGTGCCAGTAGTAGTGACAACACAGATACGCAGTATTTT
TRBJ1-3 | NA | NA | 15 | TRBV5-1 | CASSLTRDSGNTIYF | TGCGCCAGCAGCTTGACCAGGGACTCTGGAAACACCATATATTTT
TRBJ2-2 | NA | NA | 16 | TRBV7-6 | CASSSPGLHNTGELFF | TGTGCCAGCAGCTCACCGGGACTGCACAACACCGGGGAGCTGTTTTTT
TRBJ2-1 | TRBD1 | NA | 16 | TRBV25-1 | CASSELGTGGRNEQFF | TGTGCCAGCAGTGAACTCGGGACAGGGGGCCGCAATGAGCAGTTCTTC
TRBJ2-5 | NA | NA | 13 | TRBV5-1 | CASRPDSFETQYF | TGCGCCAGCAGACCGGACAGTTTCGAGACCCAGTACTTC
TRBJ2-1 | TRBD2 | NA | 15 | TRBV4-1 | CASSQESGVRDEQFF | TGCGCCAGCAGCCAAGAGAGCGGGGTCAGGGATGAGCAGTTCTTC
TRBJ1-2 | TRBD1 | once | 15 | TRBV7-2 | CASSSGTGVNYGYTF | TGTGCCAGCAGCTCCGGGACAGGGGTAAACTATGGCTACACCTTC
TRBJ2-7 | TRBD2 | NA | 14 | TRBV27 | CASSPSGGPYEQYF | TGTGCCAGCAGTCCTAGCGGGGGACCCTACGAGCAGTACTTC
TRBJ2-1 | NA | few | 21 | TRBV18 | CASSPPGTGPLGLAEYNEQFF | TGTGCCAGCTCACCACCTGGGACAGGGCCCCTAGGACTAGCGGAGTACAATGAGCAGTTCTTC
TRBJ2-1 | TRBD1 | NA | 15 | TRBV5-1 | CASSLGQGSYNEQFF | TGCGCCAGCAGCTTGGGACAGGGAAGCTACAATGAGCAGTTCTTC
TRBJ1-2 | NA | NA | 15 | TRBV6-1 | CASSEARGWNYGYTF | TGTGCCAGCAGTGAAGCTCGGGGGTGGAACTATGGCTACACCTTC
TRBJ1-2 | TRBD1 | NA | 15 | TRBV19 | CASSPGQGWSDGYTF | TGTGCCAGTAGTCCAGGACAGGGCTGGTCCGATGGCTACACCTTC
TRBJ2-7 | TRBD2 | NA | 16 | TRBV6-1 | CASSGKPGLRVEEQYF | TGTGCCAGCAGTGGTAAACCGGGACTAAGGGTAGAAGAGCAGTACTTC
TRBJ2-7 | TRBD1 | once | 14 | TRBV3-1/TRBV3-2 | CASSPNRDSWEQYF | TGTGCCAGCAGCCCTAACCGGGACAGTTGGGAGCAGTACTTC
TRBJ1-2 | NA | NA | 13 | TRBV5-6 | CASSLGDRSGYTF | TGTGCCAGCAGCTTGGGAGACAGAAGTGGCTACACCTTC
TRBJ2-5 | NA | few | 12 | TRBV20-1 | CSATEAQETQYF | TGCAGTGCTACTGAGGCCCAAGAGACCCAGTACTTC
TRBJ1-3 | NA | once | 14 | TRBV20-1 | CSASRGGSGNTIYF | TGCAGTGCTAGTAGGGGGGGATCTGGAAACACCATATATTTT
TRBJ2-1 | NA | NA | 13 | TRBV6-5 | CASSYLRDNEQFF | TGTGCCAGCAGTTACTTGCGGGACAATGAGCAGTTCTTC
TRBJ2-5 | TRBD1 | NA | 14 | TRBV5-1 | CASSLQGAGETQYF | TGCGCCAGCAGCTTACAGGGGGCTGGGGAGACCCAGTACTTC